One sample yielded the 2 T cell receptor beta chains listed below, sequenced in a study of CD8+CD57+ T cells in acquired aplastic anemia. Genomic DNA was employed as the template in profiling TCR beta VDJ and CDR3. MiXCR was run by TCRdb on the reads, yielding one entry per CDR3 protein. The sample records about 190,000 distinct CDR3 sequences, approximately 48% being singletons. CD8+CD57+ cell expansion, shown by flow cytometry, had occurred in the patients selected for sequencing. Sequences were obtained from sorted CD4+, CD8+, or CD8+CD57+ T cells (not recorded which) from PBMCs. The source of these receptors is a human donor with aplastic anemia.

The genes are TRBV2 and TRBJ2-3; 8 nucleotides line up with TRBD2. Per the germline V gene, CDR1 is SNHLY and CDR2 is FYNNEI. The CDR3 covers 13 residues. Trimming removed 6 bases from V and 8 bases from J; junction bases left unmatched: 7. DNA of the CDR3: TGTGCCAGCAGACGGGAGGGCCTGGGTACGCAGTATTTT. The encoded protein is CASRREGLGTQYF.

This clonotype was recorded only once. The chain combines TRBV7-2 with TRBJ1-5; D is unresolved. Trimming removed 1 base from V and 4 bases from J, with 5 bases in between. This CDR3 contains 13 residues. Germline V lookup: CDR1 SGHTA, CDR2 FQGNSA. CDR3 coding DNA: TGTGCCAGCAGCTTAGAAATGAATCAGCCCCAGCATTTT. This gives the protein CASSLEMNQPQHF. The entire variable domain, with the rest obtained from reference TRBV7-2 and TRBJ1-5, is as follows: GAGVSQSPSNKVTEKGKDVELRCDPISGHTALYWYRQSLGQGLEFLIYFQGNSAPDKSGLPSDRFSAERTGGSVSTLTIQRTQQEDSAVYLCASSLEMNQPQHFGDGTRLSIL.